This T cell receptor beta chain is from a study of blood T cell repertoires in COVID-19. As for the study in general: Specimens from acute and convalescent COVID-19 originated in the United States, Italy and Spain.

V was cut by 8 bases and J by 4 bases, with 11 bases left in between. This CDR3 has 12 amino acids. From germline, CDR1 is MNHEY and CDR2 SVGAGI. Followed over time, Seattle patients had been enrolled while infection was active. In the study's own analysis: It was from reference gene primer amplification that nucleated cell counts were estimated. TCRdb's table, derived via immunoSEQ multiplex PCR, lists solely in-frame clones and lacks some. Clone size and V and J calls were adopted from that table, with D and trimming inferred from the DNA. This table holds about 220,000 clones, around 86% found once.

This chain joins TRBV6-5 and TRBJ1-1, with D unclear. The sample comprised peripheral blood. The clonotype originates from a woman aged 80 or older with COVID-19, enrolled during active disease. The DNA for the CDR3 is TGTGCCAGCGGAAAGAGGATCACTGAAGCTTTCTTT. It codes for CASGKRITEAFF.